This TCR beta chain was sequenced for a study of response to subunit inactivated influenza vaccine. This clonotype was picked up a small number of times. Its antigen is unidentified. TCRdb analysed the RT-PCR reads with MiXCR anew, one entry per CDR3 protein. The sample yields over 400,000 distinct CDR3 sequences, roughly 13% seen once. General study findings and limits: Authors suggested seasonal influenza vaccinations each recruit few new T cells.

This CDR3 spans 12 amino acids. V was clipped by 6 bases and J by 3 bases; unmatched bases: 4. CDR1 and CDR2 (germline): SQVTM, ANQGSEA. This material consisted of PBMCs from blood, taken more than 35 days after vaccination. This receptor was taken from a man aged 45-65 years who received an inactivated influenza vaccine. The chain links TRBV29-1 to TRBJ1-1, with TRBD1 identical over 7 bases. The CDR3 coding sequence is TGCAGCGTACAACAGGGGTACACTGAAGCTTTCTTT. Translating gives CSVQQGYTEAFF. Together with reference TRBV29-1 and TRBJ1-1, the CDR3 gives the full variable domain: SAVISQKPSRDICQRGTSLTIQCQVDSQVTMMFWYRQQPGQSLTLIATANQGSEATYESGFVIDKFPISRPNLTFSTLTVSNMSPEDSSIYLCSVQQGYTEAFFGQGTRLTVV.